The clone carrying this TCR beta chain was found once. The data belong to a study of blood T cell repertoires in COVID-19. The wider study: Samples representing acute and convalescent COVID-19 were sourced from the United States, Italy and Spain. PBMCs, B-cell-depleted T cells, or T cells were the source of the cDNA or gDNA that made up the material.

Here immunoSEQ multiplex PCR was the method, and the copy in TCRdb shows in-frame clones only, minus some. The sample shows 150,000 to 200,000 clones, approximately 88% of them seen only once. Germline trimming cut 4 bases from V and 0 bases from J; bases unmatched to any gene: 4. Germline V lookup: CDR1 SQVTM, CDR2 ANQGSEA. The length of the CDR3 is 14 residues. The specimen was peripheral blood. J is TRBJ2-7 and V is TRBV29-1, with TRBD1 identical over 9 bases. The TCR was taken from an elderly woman with active or convalescent COVID-19. CDR3 nucleotides: TGCAGCGTTGCCGGGACAGGGAGCTCCTACGAGCAGTACTTC. This encodes CSVAGTGSSYEQYF.